This TCR beta chain was recovered during a study of cytomegalovirus exposure and HLA in healthy donors. Findings of the study overall: According to the study, about 180 TCR beta chains were cytomegalovirus-associated. As immune exposure information, only CMV serostatus was available.

A multiplex PCR was run with 60 Vbeta primers and 13 Jbeta primers. Data came from immunoSEQ multiplex PCR; TCRdb stores just in-frame clones and leaves some out. Among 250,000 to 350,000 clones, roughly 70% were seen once, and the ten largest hold approximately 2.5%. As to this clone: The antigen remains unidentified.

The ends lost 5 bases at V and 4 bases at J; junction bases unmatched: 7. The CDR3 covers 15 residues. CDR1 is LNHDA, CDR2 SQIVND, per germline (reference sequence). The V and J genes are TRBV19 and TRBJ2-7; 11 positions agree with TRBD1. This receptor was obtained from a female donor in good health and CMV-seronegative. The sequenced sample was PBMCs. The CDR3 loop reads CASSLGQGAAYEQYF. The CDR3 DNA reads TGTGCCAGTAGTCTCGGACAGGGGGCAGCTTACGAGCAGTACTTC.